The rows below give T cell receptor beta chains drawn from one sample of a study of long-term antiretroviral therapy in people with HIV. Using immunoSEQ multiplex PCR, the repertoire was profiled, and TCRdb retains in-frame clones only, with some absent. This sample carries some 20,000 clones, about 80% of them seen once, and the ten largest clones take around 6.9%. The sequences come from unsorted PBMCs, collected 2.2 years after starting antiretroviral therapy. Receptor source: a man aged 50-59 years with HIV. CDR3s include the opening cysteine and the closing phenylalanine or tryptophan. The D gene is left open where the match is weak. The size of a clone is reported for some rows only, either as once, few or many, or as a class for expanded clones.

cdr3_length: 15; j_call: TRBJ2-1; v_call: TRBV5-1; d_call: TRBD2; clone_size: few; cdr3_aa: CASGTGGSSYNEQFF; cdr3_nt: TGCGCCAGCGGGACGGGAGGGTCCTCCTACAATGAGCAGTTCTTC
cdr3_length: 15; j_call: TRBJ2-2; v_call: TRBV6-5; d_call: TRBD1; clone_size: -; cdr3_aa: CASSYSRGTAGELFF; cdr3_nt: TGTGCCAGCAGTTACTCCCGAGGGACAGCCGGGGAGCTGTTTTTT
cdr3_length: 15; j_call: TRBJ2-1; v_call: TRBV6-6; d_call: TRBD1; clone_size: -; cdr3_aa: CASSTGTGGRNEQFF; cdr3_nt: TGTGCCAGCAGTACCGGGACAGGGGGCCGCAATGAGCAGTTCTTC
cdr3_length: 13; j_call: TRBJ2-7; v_call: TRBV28; d_call: TRBD1; clone_size: once; cdr3_aa: CASSRQGSYEQYF; cdr3_nt: TGTGCCAGCAGTCGACAGGGCTCCTACGAGCAGTACTTC
cdr3_length: 15; j_call: TRBJ1-1; v_call: TRBV28; d_call: TRBD1; clone_size: -; cdr3_aa: CASSPWTGTRSEAFF; cdr3_nt: TGTGCCAGCAGTCCCTGGACAGGAACCCGATCTGAAGCTTTCTTT
cdr3_length: 15; j_call: TRBJ2-5; v_call: TRBV5-6; d_call: TRBD1; clone_size: -; cdr3_aa: CASSYRGSEQETQYF; cdr3_nt: TGTGCCAGCAGCTACAGGGGAAGTGAGCAAGAGACCCAGTACTTC
cdr3_length: 14; j_call: TRBJ1-2; v_call: TRBV28; d_call: -; clone_size: -; cdr3_aa: CASSPSLGGYGYTF; cdr3_nt: TGTGCCAGCAGCCCGTCTCTAGGGGGATATGGCTACACCTTC
cdr3_length: 14; j_call: TRBJ2-5; v_call: TRBV4-3; d_call: -; clone_size: -; cdr3_aa: CASSPAGSQETQYF; cdr3_nt: TGCGCCAGCAGCCCTGCGGGTAGTCAAGAGACCCAGTACTTC
cdr3_length: 13; j_call: TRBJ2-5; v_call: TRBV7-2; d_call: TRBD2; clone_size: -; cdr3_aa: CASSLALAETQYF; cdr3_nt: TGTGCCAGCAGCTTAGCACTAGCGGAGACCCAGTACTTC
cdr3_length: 14; j_call: TRBJ2-5; v_call: TRBV7-2; d_call: TRBD1; clone_size: -; cdr3_aa: CASSLTGGGETQYF; cdr3_nt: TGTGCCAGCAGCTTGACAGGGGGCGGGGAGACCCAGTACTTC
cdr3_length: 15; j_call: TRBJ2-2; v_call: TRBV6-1; d_call: -; clone_size: -; cdr3_aa: CASRRSAANTGELFF; cdr3_nt: TGTGCCAGCAGGCGATCAGCCGCGAACACCGGGGAGCTGTTTTTT
cdr3_length: 14; j_call: TRBJ2-1; v_call: TRBV28; d_call: -; clone_size: -; cdr3_aa: CASIPGTPYNEQFF; cdr3_nt: TGTGCCAGCATCCCCGGGACTCCCTACAATGAGCAGTTCTTC
cdr3_length: 14; j_call: TRBJ2-1; v_call: TRBV5-8; d_call: -; clone_size: -; cdr3_aa: CASSLYSGTDEQFF; cdr3_nt: TGTGCCAGCAGCTTGTATTCAGGAACCGATGAGCAGTTCTTC
cdr3_length: 14; j_call: TRBJ1-5; v_call: TRBV2; d_call: TRBD1; clone_size: few; cdr3_aa: CASGRTGNDQPQHF; cdr3_nt: TGTGCCAGCGGGAGGACAGGCAACGATCAGCCCCAGCATTTT
cdr3_length: 11; j_call: TRBJ2-5; v_call: TRBV5-1; d_call: -; clone_size: -; cdr3_aa: CASSSRETQYF; cdr3_nt: TGCGCCAGCAGCTCGAGGGAGACCCAGTACTTC
cdr3_length: 18; j_call: TRBJ2-6; v_call: TRBV7-9; d_call: -; clone_size: -; cdr3_aa: CASSGPLERMAGANVLTF; cdr3_nt: TGTGCCAGCAGCGGGCCACTAGAAAGAATGGCTGGGGCCAACGTCCTGACTTTC
cdr3_length: 16; j_call: TRBJ1-4; v_call: TRBV28; d_call: -; clone_size: -; cdr3_aa: CASSPQGRGVNEKLFF; cdr3_nt: TGTGCCAGCAGTCCACAGGGTAGGGGGGTTAATGAAAAACTGTTTTTT
cdr3_length: 14; j_call: TRBJ2-2; v_call: TRBV7-9; d_call: -; clone_size: -; cdr3_aa: CATGGGGRTGELFF; cdr3_nt: TGTGCCACCGGGGGAGGCGGACGAACCGGGGAGCTGTTTTTT
cdr3_length: 16; j_call: TRBJ2-3; v_call: TRBV5-1; d_call: TRBD2; clone_size: -; cdr3_aa: CASSGGSGVRSDTQYF; cdr3_nt: TGCGCCAGCAGCGGGGGAAGCGGGGTTAGGTCGGATACGCAGTATTTT
cdr3_length: 16; j_call: TRBJ2-3; v_call: TRBV7-9; d_call: TRBD2; clone_size: -; cdr3_aa: CASSPHLASGSDTQYF; cdr3_nt: TGTGCCAGCAGCCCACATCTTGCTAGCGGGAGTGATACGCAGTATTTT
cdr3_length: 13; j_call: TRBJ2-5; v_call: TRBV6-5; d_call: -; clone_size: once; cdr3_aa: CASSSGRTGTQYF; cdr3_nt: TGTGCCAGCAGCTCGGGACGGACCGGGACCCAGTACTTC
cdr3_length: 11; j_call: TRBJ2-1; v_call: TRBV2; d_call: -; clone_size: -; cdr3_aa: CASSLLGEQFF; cdr3_nt: TGTGCCAGCAGCCTACTAGGTGAGCAGTTCTTC
cdr3_length: 13; j_call: TRBJ2-7; v_call: TRBV30; d_call: -; clone_size: -; cdr3_aa: CAFEAATSYEQYF; cdr3_nt: TGTGCCTTCGAAGCGGCCACTTCCTACGAGCAGTACTTC
cdr3_length: 14; j_call: TRBJ2-7; v_call: TRBV9; d_call: -; clone_size: few; cdr3_aa: CASSPQQGAYEQYF; cdr3_nt: TGTGCCAGCAGCCCCCAGCAGGGCGCCTACGAGCAGTACTTC
cdr3_length: 13; j_call: TRBJ1-5; v_call: TRBV7-9; d_call: -; clone_size: -; cdr3_aa: CASSFGGNQPQHF; cdr3_nt: TGTGCCAGCAGCTTCGGGGGCAATCAGCCCCAGCATTTT
cdr3_length: 16; j_call: TRBJ1-5; v_call: TRBV4-2; d_call: -; clone_size: -; cdr3_aa: CASSQELVKGNQPQHF; cdr3_nt: TGTGCCAGCAGCCAAGAATTGGTGAAGGGTAATCAGCCCCAGCATTTT
cdr3_length: 17; j_call: TRBJ2-2; v_call: TRBV4-1; d_call: TRBD2; clone_size: -; cdr3_aa: CASSQASGRADTGELFF; cdr3_nt: TGCGCCAGCAGCCAGGCTAGCGGGAGGGCGGACACCGGGGAGCTGTTTTTT
cdr3_length: 19; j_call: TRBJ2-2; v_call: TRBV7-2; d_call: TRBD1; clone_size: -; cdr3_aa: CASSPLPRDRVLNTGELFF; cdr3_nt: TGTGCCAGCAGCCCTCTCCCCCGGGACAGGGTCCTGAACACCGGGGAGCTGTTTTTT